The 23 T cell receptor beta chains reported below all come from one sample, sequenced in a study of blood T cell repertoires in COVID-19. Profiling relied on immunoSEQ multiplex PCR, and the TCRdb table lists in-frame clones only, not all of them. Here the sample spans approximately 170,000 clones, approximately 89% being singletons. The specimen sequenced was peripheral blood. Receptor source: a man in his 70s with acute or convalescent COVID-19.

The chain uses TRBV5-1 and TRBJ2-5, with D maybe TRBD2 (5 bases). Germline values: CDR1 SGHRS, CDR2 YFSETQ. Trimming shortened V by 4 bases and J by 5 bases, and 12 bases separated the two germline ends. CDR3 size: 13 residues. The DNA for the CDR3 is TGCGCCAGCAGCCGGGAACACGGGGAGACCCAGTACTTC. This gives the protein CASSREHGETQYF.

This clone was seen a single time. V gene TRBV27 combines with J gene TRBJ2-3, with TRBD2 matching over 7 bases. The ends lost 3 bases at V and 2 bases at J; junction bases unmatched: 8. Germline CDR1 and CDR2: MNHEY and SMNVEV (reference sequence). The CDR3 is made up of 16 amino acids. CDR3 sequence reads: CASSFYSGPTTDTQYF. In DNA, the CDR3 is TGTGCCAGCAGTTTCTATAGCGGGCCTACCACAGATACGCAGTATTTT.

This chain connects TRBV19 to TRBJ1-1; D ambiguous. The CDR3 consists of 15 residues. Germline CDR1 is LNHDA and CDR2 is SQIVND (reference sequence). Trimming removed 7 bases from V and 1 base from J, with 16 bases in between. CDR3 nucleotide sequence: TGTGCCAGTACTAAAACCGGGTACTCGAACACTGAAGCTTTCTTT. It specifies CASTKTGYSNTEAFF.

The chain couples TRBV5-1 to TRBJ2-2; perhaps TRBD2 as D (5 bases). Germline CDR1 and CDR2: SGHRS and YFSETQ. The CDR3 is 14 residues long. V lost 6 bases, J lost 4 bases, and 13 bases lay in between. The CDR3 nucleotides read TGCGCCAGCACCCGGGGTTCGGGCACCGGGGAGCTGTTTTTT. Translated: CASTRGSGTGELFF.

V is TRBV14 and J is TRBJ1-1; a weak D match, TRBD1 (5 bases). CDR1 is SGHDN, CDR2 FVKESK, per germline. This CDR3 comprises 13 residues. Trimming left V 4 bases short and J 3 bases short, with 9 bases between. CDR3 protein: CASSPQQDTEAFF. The CDR3 bases are TGTGCCAGCAGCCCTCAACAGGACACTGAAGCTTTCTTT.

The genes are TRBV9 and TRBJ1-4; D is unclear. V was clipped by 3 bases and J by 5 bases, with 11 bases between them. The V gene's germline CDR1 is SGDLS and CDR2 YYNGEE. This CDR3 contains 14 residues. The CDR3, as DNA: TGTGCCAGCAGCGCGCTAATGAGCAATGAAAAACTGTTTTTT. Translating gives CASSALMSNEKLFF.

V is TRBV28 and J is TRBJ1-2; D gene unclear. The CDR3 sequence is 14 residues long. Germline CDR1 MDHEN, CDR2 SYDVKM. Trimming took off 4 bases at V and 3 bases at J, with 12 bases between the two ends. The CDR3 is CASSYFQAYYGYTF. DNA of the CDR3: TGTGCCAGCAGTTATTTTCAGGCCTACTATGGCTACACCTTC.

The chain uses TRBV20-1 and TRBJ1-6, with D possibly being TRBD1 (5 bases). This CDR3 contains 14 residues. V dropped 3 bases and J dropped 2 bases, with 8 bases sitting between them. Germline assignment: CDR1 DFQATT and CDR2 SNEGSKA (reference sequence). CDR3 protein: CSASRTTYNSPLHF. The CDR3 nucleotides read TGCAGTGCTAGTAGGACAACCTATAATTCACCCCTCCACTTT.

The chain combines TRBV9 with TRBJ2-1, with D maybe TRBD1 (6 bases). CDR1 and CDR2 from the germline V gene are SGDLS and YYNGEE. This CDR3 comprises 14 residues. Trimming left V 3 bases short and J 6 bases short, with 13 bases between. The CDR3 region has the DNA TGTGCCAGCAGCGCCGGGCAGGGGAGCAATGAGCAGTTCTTC. It encodes CASSAGQGSNEQFF.

This clone was seen only a few times. The gene calls are TRBV19 and TRBJ1-1; perhaps TRBD1 as D (6 bases). Germline V gene sequence: CDR1 LNHDA, CDR2 SQIVND (reference sequence). CDR3 length: 15 residues. Trimming removed 4 bases at V and 10 bases at J, with 22 bases between. CDR3 in DNA: TGTGCCAGTAGTAAAATATGGGACACGGATCCGTCAGCTTTCTTT. Residues: CASSKIWDTDPSAFF.

The chain is built from TRBV4-3 and TRBJ2-3; maybe TRBD2 (6 bases). The CDR3 is made up of 15 amino acids. Germline CDR1 and CDR2: LGHNA and YSLEER. Trimming stripped 0 bases from V and 3 bases from J, with 10 bases between. CDR3 in amino acids: CASSQDPGRTDTQYF. Here the CDR3 DNA reads TGCGCCAGCAGCCAAGATCCCGGGAGAACAGATACGCAGTATTTT.

CDR3 sequence reads: CASSLGPGQTYEQYF. The CDR3 bases are TGTGCCAGCAGCTTAGGGCCGGGACAGACTTACGAGCAGTACTTC. The genes are TRBV11-2 and TRBJ2-7; TRBD1 matches 7 bases. The CDR3 contains 15 residues. V gave up 1 base and J gave up 4 bases; unmatched junction bases: 7. CDR1 and CDR2 from the germline V gene are SGHAT and FQNNGV. The full variable domain, completed using reference TRBV11-2 and TRBJ2-7, is EAGVAQSPRYKIIEKRQSVAFWCNPISGHATLYWYQQILGQGPKLLIQFQNNGVVDDSQLPKDRFSAERLKGVDSTLKIQPAKLEDSAVYLCASSLGPGQTYEQYFGPGTRLTVT.

The chain couples TRBV28 to TRBJ2-6, with TRBD1 as a possible D gene (5 bases). Germline assignment: CDR1 MDHEN and CDR2 SYDVKM. This CDR3 spans 18 amino acids. V lost 6 bases and J 0 bases, leaving 18 bases between the germline ends. The CDR3 sequence is CASSRDSFRGSGANVLTF. The CDR3 DNA is TGTGCCAGCAGCCGCGACAGTTTTAGGGGCTCTGGGGCCAACGTCCTGACTTTC.

V and J are TRBV21-1 and TRBJ2-2; the table's TRBD1 call for D was not verified on the DNA. TRBV21-1 is a pseudogene. The CDR3 has 16 amino acids. CDR3 DNA sequence: TGTGCCAGCAGCGCCCGGGACAGGGGGATCACCGGGGAGCTGTTTTTT. Its protein is CASSARDRGITGELFF.

The rearrangement joins TRBV7-9 to TRBJ1-1, with TRBD1 identical over 8 bases. Germline V gives CDR1 SEHNR, CDR2 FQNEAQ (reference sequence). The CDR3 has 15 residues. V shed 5 bases, J shed 7 bases, and the junction held 12 bases outside the gene matches. The CDR3 region has the DNA TGTGCCAGCAGCACCCGGACAGGGTACGGGCTTGAAGCTTTCTTT. Protein: CASSTRTGYGLEAFF.

The chain uses TRBV5-1 and TRBJ2-1; TRBD1 might be the D (6 bases). The CDR3 covers 17 residues. CDR1 is SGHRS and CDR2 is YFSETQ in the germline V gene. V lost 4 bases and J 2 bases, leaving 19 bases between the germline ends. The CDR3 protein is CASSLVPRDNPYNEQFF. DNA for the CDR3: TGCGCCAGCAGCCTCGTTCCCCGGGACAACCCCTACAATGAGCAGTTCTTC.

J is TRBJ2-2 and V is TRBV19, with 8 bases lining up with TRBD2. Germline V CDR1 and CDR2: LNHDA, SQIVND (reference sequence). CDR3 length equals 14 residues. Trimming cost V 6 bases and J 5 bases; bases outside gene matches: 5. The CDR3 DNA reads TGTGCCAGTAGCAGCGGCGGGAGGACCGGGGAGCTGTTTTTT. Its protein product is CASSSGGRTGELFF.

V is TRBV29-1 and J is TRBJ1-5; D unclear. The CDR3 is made up of 14 amino acids. Per the germline V gene, CDR1 is SQVTM and CDR2 is ANQGSEA. Trimming took 6 bases from V and 0 from J, leaving 12 bases between them. CDR3 amino acids: CSVGWQDSNQPQHF. The CDR3 DNA reads as TGCAGCGTGGGCTGGCAGGATAGCAATCAGCCCCAGCATTTT. The complete variable domain, with remaining parts taken from reference TRBV29-1 and TRBJ1-5, reads SAVISQKPSRDICQRGTSLTIQCQVDSQVTMMFWYRQQPGQSLTLIATANQGSEATYESGFVIDKFPISRPNLTFSTLTVSNMSPEDSSIYLCSVGWQDSNQPQHFGDGTRLSIL.

CDR3 nucleotide sequence: TGTGCCAGTAGTTCCCGGATCTCACGCCGGAGTGAGCAGTTCTTC. This translates into CASSSRISRRSEQFF. The chain is built from TRBV19 and TRBJ2-1, with no clear D. Germline V gene sequence: CDR1 LNHDA, CDR2 SQIVND (reference sequence). The CDR3 totals 15 residues. Trimming removed 5 bases from V and 9 bases from J, with 20 bases in between.

The DNA for the CDR3 is TGTGCCAGCTCACCAGGCACAGTCTCCTACGAGCAGTACTTC. Translating gives CASSPGTVSYEQYF. The V call is TRBV18, the J call TRBJ2-7; D gene ambiguous. Germline values: CDR1 KGHSH, CDR2 LQKENI. V lost 2 bases and J lost 0, with 8 bases in between. This CDR3 comprises 14 residues.

This chain links TRBV19 with TRBJ2-5; perhaps TRBD1 as D (6 bases). The CDR3 is 16 amino acids. The V gene's germline CDR1 is LNHDA and CDR2 SQIVND (reference sequence). V was trimmed by 3 bases and J by 6 bases, leaving 20 bases between them. CDR3 sequence reads: CASSISGSGDAKTQYF. The DNA of the CDR3 is TGTGCCAGTAGTATTTCGGGGTCAGGGGATGCGAAGACCCAGTACTTC.

J is TRBJ1-5 and V is TRBV20-1; no definite D call. The CDR3 length is 10 residues. Trimming took off 6 bases at V and 4 bases at J, with 4 bases between the two ends. Germline V CDR1 and CDR2: DFQATT, SNEGSKA (reference sequence). Here the CDR3 reads CSAGNQPQHF. As DNA, the CDR3 is TGCAGTGCCGGGAATCAGCCCCAGCATTTT.

The CDR3 coding sequence is TGTGCCAGCAGCTTACGGGAGGGGCTTGACGAGCAGTACTTC. Residues: CASSLREGLDEQYF. V gene TRBV7-8 combines with J gene TRBJ2-7; 8 nucleotides match TRBD2. The CDR3 is made up of 14 amino acids. Germline values: CDR1 SGHVS, CDR2 FQNEAQ. With V trimmed by 2 bases and J by 5 bases, 5 bases remained unmatched.